This T cell receptor beta chain comes out of a study of blood T cell repertoires in COVID-19 (TCRdb year 2020). With respect to the entire study: The collaborator samples originated in the United States, Italy and Spain and spanned the acute and convalescent phases of COVID-19. Deeply sampled blood TCRbeta repertoires from subjects exposed to, actively infected with, or recovered from COVID-19 were included in the dataset. The material from the prospective study consisted of cDNA or gDNA derived from T cells, B-cell-depleted T cells, or PBMCs. Where available, HLA class I and class II types were taken from metadata supplied by the sample provider and were not determined by assay-based typing. A de-identified subject ID, COVID-19 status, age in years and sex were almost always included in the sample metadata. The repertoires were released in a freely available public database intended as a resource for research on the immune response to SARS-CoV-2. The samples were drawn from the first 160 participants of the ongoing ImmuneRACE study and from 1,254 subjects provided by 6 global collaborators. The investigation overall reported the following: Clinical and demographic metadata were provided uncurated, with the amount varying by source and participant.

This clone was detected a few times. Its antigen remains unidentified. Base qualities are not at hand, and no much larger clone is one base apart. TCRbeta CDR3 regions were amplified from genomic DNA by means of the immunoSEQ Assay, a bias-controlled multiplex PCR. The study's own analysis went as follows. Within the assay, amplification of reference gene primers was used to estimate how many nucleated cells each sample contained. To quantify the absolute abundance of each unique TCRbeta CDR3 rearrangement, sequence reads were collapsed and filtered. For each sample, productive Simpson clonality was calculated as the square root of Simpson's diversity index across productive rearrangements. Here the immuneACCESS table is served through TCRdb, limited to in-frame sequences with V and J called. Missing clones are a known gap in these copies; in checked studies unresolved V genes cover under half, and the rest lacks a known reason. D and trimming were read from the DNA, whereas the V and J calls and clone size are those reported in that table. The sample includes about 250,000 clones, with roughly 80% observed a single time. The top ten constitute about 5% of the sample.

Participants in the prospective study were aged about 18 to 89 years, lived in approximately 26 United States geographic areas, and enrolled through a virtual design. In the prospective study, participants were assigned to cohorts based on the clinical history participants reported in a screening survey and a study questionnaire. Exposed participants were defined as having been in contact with someone with a PCR-confirmed or clinician-diagnosed COVID-19 case within 2 weeks of study entry. Each participant in the prospective study had whole blood, serum and a nasopharyngeal or oropharyngeal swab collected by mobile phlebotomists. Additional blood draws and questionnaires over an approximately 2-month period could optionally be provided by prospective study participants. Blood samples from the prospective study were shipped frozen or at room temperature prior to DNA extraction. At the junction V is shortened by 3 bases and J by 3 bases; bases outside the gene matches: 3. The cysteine opens and the phenylalanine closes a CDR3 of 14 amino acids. Left in the record is the CDR3 DNA by itself, 42 bases read in frame from the first base. CDR1 and CDR2 were assigned from the germline V gene as KGHDR and SFDVKD.

The chain links TRBV24-1 with TRBJ2-7, with 8 middle bases fitting TRBD1. The sample was PBMCs or T cells enriched from blood (not recorded which). The sequence came from a man aged 35 to 55 who had been exposed to COVID-19. The DNA reads TGTGCCACCAGTGATGCCACAGGGGGCTACGAGCAGTACTTC. Its amino acids are CATSDATGGYEQYF.